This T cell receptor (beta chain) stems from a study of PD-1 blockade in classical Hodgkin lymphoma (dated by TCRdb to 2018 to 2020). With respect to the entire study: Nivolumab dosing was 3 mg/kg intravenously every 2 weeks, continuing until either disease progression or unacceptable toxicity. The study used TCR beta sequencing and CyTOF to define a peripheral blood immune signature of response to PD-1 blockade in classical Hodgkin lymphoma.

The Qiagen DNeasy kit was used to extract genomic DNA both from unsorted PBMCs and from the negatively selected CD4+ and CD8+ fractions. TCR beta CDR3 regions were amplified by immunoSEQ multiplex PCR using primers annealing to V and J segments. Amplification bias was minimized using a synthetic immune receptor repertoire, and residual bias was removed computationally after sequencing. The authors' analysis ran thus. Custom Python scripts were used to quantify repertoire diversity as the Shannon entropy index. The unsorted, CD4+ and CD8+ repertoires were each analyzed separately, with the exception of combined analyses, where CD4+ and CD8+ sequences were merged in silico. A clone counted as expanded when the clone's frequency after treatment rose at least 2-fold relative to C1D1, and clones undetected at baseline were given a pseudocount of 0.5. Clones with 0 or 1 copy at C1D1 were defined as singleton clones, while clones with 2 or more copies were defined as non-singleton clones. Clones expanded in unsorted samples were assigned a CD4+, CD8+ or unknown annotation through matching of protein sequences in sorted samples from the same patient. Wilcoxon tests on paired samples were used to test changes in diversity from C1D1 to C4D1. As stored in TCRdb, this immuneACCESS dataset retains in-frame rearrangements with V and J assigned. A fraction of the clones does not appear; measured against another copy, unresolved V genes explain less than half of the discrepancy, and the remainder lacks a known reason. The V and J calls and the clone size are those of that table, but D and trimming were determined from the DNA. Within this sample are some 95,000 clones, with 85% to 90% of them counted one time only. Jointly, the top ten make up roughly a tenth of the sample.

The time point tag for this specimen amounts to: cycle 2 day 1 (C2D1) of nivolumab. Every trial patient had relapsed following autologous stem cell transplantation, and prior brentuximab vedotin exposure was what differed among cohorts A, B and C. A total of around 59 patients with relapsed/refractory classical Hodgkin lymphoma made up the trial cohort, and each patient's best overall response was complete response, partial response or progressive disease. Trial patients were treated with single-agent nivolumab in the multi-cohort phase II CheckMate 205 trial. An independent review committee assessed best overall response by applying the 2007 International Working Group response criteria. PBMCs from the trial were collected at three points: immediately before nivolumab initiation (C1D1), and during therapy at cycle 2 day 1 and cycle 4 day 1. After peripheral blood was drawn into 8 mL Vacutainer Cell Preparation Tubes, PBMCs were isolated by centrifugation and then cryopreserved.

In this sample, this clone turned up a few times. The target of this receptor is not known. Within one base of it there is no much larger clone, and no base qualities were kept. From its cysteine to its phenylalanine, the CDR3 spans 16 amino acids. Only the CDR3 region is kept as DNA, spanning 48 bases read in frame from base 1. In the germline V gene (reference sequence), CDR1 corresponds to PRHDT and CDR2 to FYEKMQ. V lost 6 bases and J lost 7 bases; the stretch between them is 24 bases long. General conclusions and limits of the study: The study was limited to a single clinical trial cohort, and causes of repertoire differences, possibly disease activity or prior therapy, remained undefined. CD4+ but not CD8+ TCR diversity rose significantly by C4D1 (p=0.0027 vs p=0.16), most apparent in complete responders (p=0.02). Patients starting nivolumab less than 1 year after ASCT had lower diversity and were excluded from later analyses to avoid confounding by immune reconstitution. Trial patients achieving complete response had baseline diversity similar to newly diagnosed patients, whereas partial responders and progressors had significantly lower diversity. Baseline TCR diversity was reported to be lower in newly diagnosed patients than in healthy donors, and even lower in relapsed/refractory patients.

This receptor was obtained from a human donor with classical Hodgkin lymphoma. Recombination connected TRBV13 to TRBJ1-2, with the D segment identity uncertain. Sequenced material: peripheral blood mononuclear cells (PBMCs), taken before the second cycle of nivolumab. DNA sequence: TGTGCCAGCAGTACTACCCGAGACAATCTAGGTCCTGGCTACACCTTC. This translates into CASSTTRDNLGPGYTF.